This passage covers 4 T cell receptor beta chains from one sample sequenced in a study of T and B cells in COVID-19 patients (TCRdb year 2020). Sequenced using an Illumina MiSeq. TRB rearrangements were amplified by multiplex PCR with BIOMED2 TRB-A/B primer pools. TCRdb reprocessing: public reads trimmed at Q25 with fastp, clones called with MiXCR, in-frame beta chains kept. Every entry covers one CDR3 protein and lists the most common genes and DNA from its rows. Across this sample there are about 2,500 distinct CDR3 sequences, with approximately 25% seen only once. The top ten clones comprise around three quarters of the sample. TRB repertoires were amplified from 250-500 ng of genomic DNA extracted from blood. Material: blood. These receptors were collected from a human donor with active COVID-19.

The table lists this clonotype with a few counts. The V gene is TRBV5-6, the J gene TRBJ1-1; no definite D call. Germline V gives CDR1 SGHDT, CDR2 YYEEEE. The V gene lost 2 bases and the J gene lost 2 bases, with 4 bases spanning the gap. CDR3 length: 12 residues. CDR3 nucleotide sequence: TGTGCCAGCAGCTTCCCAAACACTGAAGCTTTCTTT. This sequence encodes CASSFPNTEAFF.

This clonotype was seen more than once but under ten times. CDR3 protein: CASSYAGLQETQYF. In nucleotides, the CDR3 is TGTGCCAGCAGTTACGCGGGACTCCAAGAGACCCAGTACTTC. The rearrangement joins TRBV6-5 to TRBJ2-5; D might be TRBD2 (6 bases). The V end was cut by 2 bases, the J end by 1 base, with 8 bases between. The CDR3 has 14 amino acids. CDR1 MNHEY and CDR2 SVGAGI come from the germline V gene.

This clonotype was recorded at least ten times. The V gene is TRBV14, the J gene TRBJ2-6; a weak D match, TRBD1 (6 bases). V lost 5 bases to trimming and J lost 4 bases, with 9 bases between them. CDR1 and CDR2 from the germline V gene are SGHDN and FVKESK. The CDR3 is made up of 14 amino acids. As DNA, the CDR3 is TGTGCCAGCAGCTCGCAGGGGGGGGCCAACGTCCTGACTTTC. As protein: CASSSQGGANVLTF. Complete variable domain (other parts from reference TRBV14 and TRBJ2-6): EAGVTQFPSHSVIEKGQTVTLRCDPISGHDNLYWYRRVMGKEIKFLLHFVKESKQDESGMPNNRFLAERTGGTYSTLKVQPAELEDSGVYFCASSSQGGANVLTFGAGSRLTVL.

There are a few counts of this clonotype. The chain links TRBV5-4 to TRBJ1-3; 11 nucleotides align to TRBD1. CDR3 length: 16 amino acids. Germline values: CDR1 SGHNT, CDR2 YYREEE (reference sequence). The V and J ends lost 3 bases and 1 base, in that order; junction bases with no gene match: 3. CDR3 coding DNA: TGTGCCAGCAGCTCGGGACAGGGGGTATCTGGAAACACCATATATTTT. Amino acids: CASSSGQGVSGNTIYF. Full variable domain (missing parts from reference TRBV5-4 and TRBJ1-3): ETGVTQSPTHLIKTRGQQVTLRCSSQSGHNTVSWYQQALGQGPQFIFQYYREEENGRGNFPPRFSGLQFPNYSSELNVNALELDDSALYLCASSSGQGVSGNTIYFGEGSWLTVV.